Listed below are T cell receptor beta chains from one sample, sequenced in a study of T cells in Graves' hyperthyroidism and ophthalmopathy. Using its own MiXCR run on the multiplex PCR reads, TCRdb lists one record per CDR3 protein. This sample has more than 550,000 distinct CDR3 sequences, with approximately 19% found just once. Source material: blood. The receptor source for this set is a woman between 45 and 65 years old with Graves' hyperthyroidism that later progressed to Graves' ophthalmopathy. CDR3s include the opening cysteine and the closing phenylalanine or tryptophan. Fields, in order: clone size, V gene, J gene, D gene, CDR3 protein, CDR3 DNA. D genes are given only for firm matches. Rows give clone size only sometimes, using once, few, many, or a class for an expanded clone.

clone_size: many; v_call: TRBV11-2; j_call: TRBJ1-4; d_call: .; cdr3_aa: CASSPDLIGDEKLFF; cdr3_nt: TGTGCCAGCAGCCCAGACCTCATCGGGGATGAAAAACTGTTTTTT
clone_size: .; v_call: TRBV5-1; j_call: TRBJ1-5; d_call: .; cdr3_aa: CASSRGPRGNQPQHF; cdr3_nt: TGCGCCAGCAGCCGGGGGCCCCGTGGCAATCAGCCCCAGCATTTT
clone_size: many; v_call: TRBV5-1; j_call: TRBJ1-2; d_call: .; cdr3_aa: CASSDEGGNGYTF; cdr3_nt: TGCGCCAGCAGCGACGAGGGAGGGAATGGCTACACCTTC
clone_size: .; v_call: TRBV15; j_call: TRBJ2-3; d_call: TRBD1; cdr3_aa: CATSRDGTGRGTDTQYF; cdr3_nt: TGTGCCACCAGCAGAGATGGGACAGGGCGGGGGACAGATACGCAGTATTTT
clone_size: .; v_call: TRBV6-2/TRBV6-3; j_call: TRBJ1-6; d_call: .; cdr3_aa: CANTRGLGSPLHF; cdr3_nt: TGTGCCAACACCCGGGGACTCGGTTCACCCCTCCACTTT
clone_size: few; v_call: TRBV6-5; j_call: TRBJ1-4; d_call: .; cdr3_aa: CASSYGQPNEKLFF; cdr3_nt: TGTGCCAGCAGTTACGGCCAGCCAAATGAAAAACTGTTTTTT
clone_size: .; v_call: TRBV6-1; j_call: TRBJ2-4; d_call: .; cdr3_aa: CASSQQYF; cdr3_nt: TGTGCCAGCAGTCAACAGTACTTC
clone_size: once; v_call: TRBV13; j_call: TRBJ2-2; d_call: TRBD2; cdr3_aa: CASSPISSGGNPGELFF; cdr3_nt: TGTGCCAGCAGCCCAATTTCTAGCGGGGGTAATCCCGGGGAGCTGTTTTTT
clone_size: .; v_call: TRBV30; j_call: TRBJ2-1; d_call: .; cdr3_aa: CAWSPFGDEQFF; cdr3_nt: TGTGCCTGGAGTCCCTTTGGGGATGAGCAGTTCTTC
clone_size: few; v_call: TRBV29-1; j_call: TRBJ2-1; d_call: .; cdr3_aa: CSVLREGSYNEQFF; cdr3_nt: TGCAGCGTTCTTCGGGAAGGCTCCTACAATGAGCAGTTCTTC
clone_size: .; v_call: TRBV25-1; j_call: TRBJ2-5; d_call: TRBD2; cdr3_aa: CASSELAGPTQYF; cdr3_nt: TGTGCCAGCAGTGAACTAGCGGGGCCTACCCAGTACTTC
clone_size: many; v_call: TRBV10-3; j_call: TRBJ2-7; d_call: .; cdr3_aa: CAIRGGADRYEQYF; cdr3_nt: TGTGCCATCAGGGGTGGCGCGGATCGCTACGAGCAGTACTTC
clone_size: many; v_call: TRBV30; j_call: TRBJ1-1; d_call: .; cdr3_aa: CAWTLGTEAFF; cdr3_nt: TGTGCCTGGACCCTTGGAACTGAAGCTTTCTTT
clone_size: many; v_call: TRBV11-2; j_call: TRBJ2-1; d_call: TRBD2; cdr3_aa: CASSLRIAGGRSYNEQFF; cdr3_nt: TGTGCCAGCAGCTTACGGATAGCGGGGGGGAGATCCTACAATGAGCAGTTCTTC
clone_size: many; v_call: TRBV11-2; j_call: TRBJ2-7; d_call: .; cdr3_aa: CASSSLRLYEQYF; cdr3_nt: TGTGCCAGCAGCTCGCTTCGCCTTTACGAGCAGTACTTC
clone_size: .; v_call: TRBV6-1; j_call: TRBJ1-1; d_call: TRBD1; cdr3_aa: CASRTRGGTGGTEAFF; cdr3_nt: TGTGCCAGCAGGACGCGGGGAGGGACAGGGGGAACTGAAGCTTTCTTT
clone_size: .; v_call: TRBV2; j_call: TRBJ1-1; d_call: .; cdr3_aa: CASSVQGRNTEAFF; cdr3_nt: TGTGCCAGCAGCGTACAGGGCCGTAACACTGAAGCTTTCTTT
clone_size: few; v_call: TRBV7-9; j_call: TRBJ1-2; d_call: .; cdr3_aa: CASSLVQSYTF; cdr3_nt: TGTGCCAGCAGCTTAGTCCAGAGCTACACCTTC
clone_size: many; v_call: TRBV12-3/TRBV12-4; j_call: TRBJ2-3; d_call: TRBD1; cdr3_aa: CASSLGDRLTDTQYF; cdr3_nt: TGTGCCAGCAGTTTGGGGGACAGGCTGACAGATACGCAGTATTTT
clone_size: .; v_call: TRBV7-9; j_call: TRBJ1-2; d_call: .; cdr3_aa: CASSFNLRGFGGYTF; cdr3_nt: TGTGCCAGCAGCTTTAATCTTCGGGGGTTTGGTGGCTACACCTTC
clone_size: .; v_call: TRBV10-3; j_call: TRBJ2-2; d_call: TRBD1; cdr3_aa: CAISGIQGSDGELFF; cdr3_nt: TGTGCCATCAGTGGCATACAGGGGTCCGACGGGGAGCTGTTTTTT
clone_size: many; v_call: TRBV7-9; j_call: TRBJ1-4; d_call: .; cdr3_aa: CAIRAMANEKLFF; cdr3_nt: TGTGCCATCAGGGCGATGGCTAATGAAAAACTGTTTTTT
clone_size: few; v_call: TRBV29-1; j_call: TRBJ1-1; d_call: .; cdr3_aa: CSVGNYGRNTEAFF; cdr3_nt: TGCAGCGTTGGGAACTATGGTAGAAACACTGAAGCTTTCTTT
clone_size: .; v_call: TRBV15; j_call: TRBJ2-5; d_call: TRBD1; cdr3_aa: CATRDRGYQETQYF; cdr3_nt: TGTGCCACCAGGGACAGGGGTTACCAAGAGACCCAGTACTTC
clone_size: .; v_call: TRBV7-9; j_call: TRBJ1-6; d_call: .; cdr3_aa: CASSPFGRNSPLHF; cdr3_nt: TGTGCCAGCAGCCCGTTTGGGAGGAATTCACCCCTCCACTTT
clone_size: many; v_call: TRBV27; j_call: TRBJ1-1; d_call: .; cdr3_aa: CASSLTGRKNTEAFF; cdr3_nt: TGTGCCAGCAGTTTGACGGGCAGAAAGAACACTGAAGCTTTCTTT
clone_size: many; v_call: TRBV30; j_call: TRBJ2-6; d_call: .; cdr3_aa: CAWSWAGDSSGANVLTF; cdr3_nt: TGTGCCTGGAGCTGGGCAGGCGATTCCTCTGGGGCCAACGTCCTGACTTTC
clone_size: many; v_call: TRBV11-2; j_call: TRBJ2-3; d_call: TRBD1; cdr3_aa: CASSEDRGNTDTQYF; cdr3_nt: TGTGCCAGCAGCGAGGACAGGGGGAATACAGATACGCAGTATTTT
clone_size: few; v_call: TRBV12-3/TRBV12-4; j_call: TRBJ2-7; d_call: .; cdr3_aa: CASSYWRGTHEQYF; cdr3_nt: TGTGCCAGCAGTTATTGGAGGGGGACCCACGAGCAGTACTTC
clone_size: many; v_call: TRBV3-1; j_call: TRBJ1-5; d_call: .; cdr3_aa: CASSQDPVAQPQHF; cdr3_nt: TGTGCCAGCAGCCAAGATCCCGTCGCTCAGCCCCAGCATTTT
clone_size: few; v_call: TRBV5-1; j_call: TRBJ2-3; d_call: TRBD1; cdr3_aa: CASSSQSGGRYTDTQYF; cdr3_nt: TGCGCCAGCAGCTCGCAATCAGGGGGTCGCTACACAGATACGCAGTATTTT
clone_size: few; v_call: TRBV12-5; j_call: TRBJ2-2; d_call: .; cdr3_aa: CASGLVGSVTGELFF; cdr3_nt: TGTGCTAGTGGTTTGGTGGGCAGCGTCACCGGGGAGCTGTTTTTT
clone_size: many; v_call: TRBV19; j_call: TRBJ1-5; d_call: .; cdr3_aa: CASSIRQGNQPQHF; cdr3_nt: TGTGCCAGCAGCATACGACAGGGCAATCAGCCCCAGCATTTT
clone_size: .; v_call: TRBV3-1; j_call: TRBJ2-3; d_call: TRBD2; cdr3_aa: CASSQDAVAGGYTRTDTQYF; cdr3_nt: TGTGCCAGCAGCCAAGACGCGGTAGCGGGGGGCTATACTCGCACAGATACGCAGTATTTT
clone_size: .; v_call: TRBV11-2; j_call: TRBJ1-2; d_call: .; cdr3_aa: CASGQGRYGYTF; cdr3_nt: TGCGCCAGCGGCCAGGGGCGGTATGGCTACACCTTC
clone_size: few; v_call: TRBV5-1; j_call: TRBJ1-1; d_call: TRBD1; cdr3_aa: CASSFLPGQENMNTEAFF; cdr3_nt: TGCGCCAGCAGCTTCCTTCCGGGACAGGAGAACATGAACACTGAAGCTTTCTTT
clone_size: many; v_call: TRBV11-3; j_call: TRBJ2-1; d_call: .; cdr3_aa: CASSLGGRGNEQFF; cdr3_nt: TGCGCCAGCAGCTTGGGGGGTCGGGGCAATGAGCAGTTCTTC
clone_size: many; v_call: TRBV30; j_call: TRBJ1-5; d_call: TRBD1; cdr3_aa: CAWRGTAPNQPQHF; cdr3_nt: TGTGCCTGGAGAGGGACAGCCCCTAATCAGCCCCAGCATTTT
clone_size: few; v_call: TRBV5-6; j_call: TRBJ1-4; d_call: TRBD1; cdr3_aa: CASSFRTGRNEKLFF; cdr3_nt: TGTGCCAGCAGCTTCCGGACAGGGAGGAATGAAAAACTGTTTTTT
clone_size: .; v_call: TRBV6-1; j_call: TRBJ2-7; d_call: .; cdr3_aa: CASSRQYDREEYF; cdr3_nt: TGTGCCAGCAGCCGGCAGTACGACAGGGAGGAGTACTTC
clone_size: .; v_call: TRBV20-1; j_call: TRBJ2-3; d_call: .; cdr3_aa: CSAREDGFTDTQYF; cdr3_nt: TGCAGTGCTAGAGAGGACGGCTTCACAGATACGCAGTATTTT
clone_size: .; v_call: TRBV27; j_call: TRBJ1-1; d_call: TRBD1; cdr3_aa: CASSSGGLDTEAFF; cdr3_nt: TGTGCCAGCAGTTCAGGGGGCCTGGACACTGAAGCTTTCTTT
clone_size: .; v_call: TRBV5-1; j_call: TRBJ1-1; d_call: .; cdr3_aa: CASRNGGGTEAFF; cdr3_nt: TGCGCCAGCAGAAATGGGGGGGGGACTGAAGCTTTCTTT
clone_size: many; v_call: TRBV7-9; j_call: TRBJ1-6; d_call: TRBD1; cdr3_aa: CASTVGQGDSPLHF; cdr3_nt: TGTGCCAGCACCGTAGGGCAGGGGGATTCACCCCTCCACTTT
clone_size: few; v_call: TRBV12-3/TRBV12-4; j_call: TRBJ1-1; d_call: TRBD1; cdr3_aa: CASSPIRTGANTEAFF; cdr3_nt: TGTGCCAGCAGCCCAATCCGGACAGGAGCGAACACTGAAGCTTTCTTT
clone_size: .; v_call: TRBV6-6; j_call: TRBJ1-2; d_call: .; cdr3_aa: CASSYSPLYGYTF; cdr3_nt: TGTGCCAGCAGTTACTCGCCACTCTATGGCTACACCTTC
clone_size: many; v_call: TRBV20-1; j_call: TRBJ1-1; d_call: .; cdr3_aa: CSALGRVNTEAFF; cdr3_nt: TGCAGTGCCCTGGGCAGGGTGAACACTGAAGCTTTCTTT
clone_size: few; v_call: TRBV27; j_call: TRBJ2-1; d_call: .; cdr3_aa: CASSLGRRNEQFF; cdr3_nt: TGTGCCAGCAGTTTAGGCAGGAGGAATGAGCAGTTCTTC
clone_size: .; v_call: TRBV18; j_call: TRBJ1-4; d_call: TRBD1; cdr3_aa: CASSTGQGSNEKLFF; cdr3_nt: TGTGCCAGCTCAACGGGACAGGGCTCTAATGAAAAACTGTTTTTT
clone_size: .; v_call: TRBV15; j_call: TRBJ2-6; d_call: .; cdr3_aa: CATSRGYTSGANVLTF; cdr3_nt: TGTGCCACCAGCAGAGGATATACCTCTGGGGCCAACGTCCTGACTTTC
clone_size: .; v_call: TRBV7-2; j_call: TRBJ1-5; d_call: TRBD1; cdr3_aa: CASSPGTGNVNQPQHF; cdr3_nt: TGTGCCAGCAGCCCTGGGACAGGTAACGTCAATCAGCCCCAGCATTTT
clone_size: few; v_call: TRBV4-1; j_call: TRBJ2-2; d_call: TRBD1; cdr3_aa: CATLGIGGSGELFF; cdr3_nt: TGCGCCACCCTAGGGATAGGGGGCTCCGGGGAGCTGTTTTTT
clone_size: many; v_call: TRBV13; j_call: TRBJ1-1; d_call: .; cdr3_aa: CASSWYTEAFF; cdr3_nt: TGTGCCAGCAGCTGGTATACTGAAGCTTTCTTT
clone_size: many; v_call: TRBV11-2; j_call: TRBJ1-1; d_call: .; cdr3_aa: CASSLLDLAMNTEAFF; cdr3_nt: TGTGCCAGCAGCTTATTGGATCTAGCTATGAACACTGAAGCTTTCTTT